The 8 T cell receptor beta chains given below trace back to one sample, sequenced in a study of CD8 T cells in Susac syndrome. Roughly 0.45 to 1 ug RNA was reverse transcribed with random hexamers. TCRdb re-called the immunoSEQ multiplex PCR reads with MiXCR, one entry per CDR3 protein. The repertoire holds about 140,000 distinct CDR3 sequences, with more than 85% as singletons. The sample consisted of CD8+ T cells from PBMCs. These receptors all come from a human donor with Susac syndrome.

This chain uses TRBV7-9 with TRBJ2-7, with D possibly TRBD1 on 6 matching bases. Germline V gene data show CDR1 as SEHNR and CDR2 as FQNEAQ (reference sequence). V shed 5 bases and J shed 6 bases, with 29 bases lying between them. The CDR3 runs 18 residues. The CDR3 nucleotides are TGTGCCAGCAGCACCCCGTCCCAGGGACGAGGCTTGGGGGCCGAGCAGTACTTC. This codes for CASSTPSQGRGLGAEQYF.

This chain uses TRBV12-5 with TRBJ2-7; perhaps D is TRBD1 or TRBD2 (5 bases each). The V end lost 8 bases, the J end lost 5 bases, and 13 bases lay between the germline ends. This CDR3 is built from 12 residues. Germline V gene lookup returns CDR1 LGHNT and CDR2 FRNRAP. CDR3 in DNA: TGTGCTAGTCTAGGTGGGGGAGACGAGCAGTACTTC. This gives the protein CASLGGGDEQYF.

The rearrangement joins TRBV29-1 to TRBJ2-3; tentatively, D is TRBD1 or TRBD2 (8 bases each). With 1 base removed from V and 3 bases from J, the gap between germline ends came to 17 bases. Per germline, CDR1 SQVTM and CDR2 ANQGSEA. The CDR3 loop spans 16 amino acids. For the CDR3, the DNA is TGCAGCGTTGAAGCGGGGGGGACAGGCTATACAGATACGCAGTATTTT. Its translation is CSVEAGGTGYTDTQYF.

V and J are TRBV6-5 and TRBJ1-1; D possibly corresponds to TRBD1 (5 bases). This CDR3 has 13 amino acids. Trimming shortened V by 2 bases and J by 5 bases, and 9 bases separated the two germline ends. Germline V gene sequence: CDR1 MNHEY, CDR2 SVGAGI. The CDR3 DNA reads TGTGCCAGCAGTTACCCGGGGCCAACTGAAGCTTTCTTT. Translation: CASSYPGPTEAFF.

The chain links TRBV15 to TRBJ2-5, with D possibly being TRBD1 (5 bases). The CDR3 contains 13 residues. Germline CDR1 reads LNHNV; CDR2 reads YYDKDF (reference sequence). V shed 5 bases and J shed 2 bases, with 9 bases lying between them. The CDR3, as DNA: TGTGCCACCAGCGGCGACAGTCAAGAGACCCAGTACTTC. It yields the protein CATSGDSQETQYF.

V and J are TRBV27 and TRBJ1-4; perhaps TRBD1 as D (5 bases). Germline assignment: CDR1 MNHEY and CDR2 SMNVEV (reference sequence). V was cut by 6 bases and J by 7 bases, with 15 bases left in between. The CDR3 extends over 14 amino acids. CDR3 sequence (DNA): TGTGCCAGCAGGGCCCCAGGGCTGCGTGAAAAACTGTTTTTT. Translation: CASRAPGLREKLFF.

V usage is TRBV5-1 and J usage is TRBJ2-7; D is unclear. CDR3 size: 14 residues. V shed 0 bases and J shed 3 bases, with 10 bases lying between them. CDR1 SGHRS and CDR2 YFSETQ come from the germline V gene. The CDR3, as DNA: TGCGCCAGCAGCTTGGCTAGAAAGGGCTACGAGCAGTACTTC. Encoded protein: CASSLARKGYEQYF.

This clonotype was observed a single time. The chain carries TRBV13 and TRBJ2-7; possible D gene TRBD1, 6 bases. V was shortened by 5 bases and J by 5 bases, with 13 bases between the two germline ends. Germline V gives CDR1 PRHDT, CDR2 FYEKMQ (reference sequence). The CDR3 consists of 13 residues. The CDR3: CASSTEDSHEQYF. The CDR3 nucleotides are TGTGCCAGCAGCACAGAGGACAGCCACGAGCAGTACTTC.